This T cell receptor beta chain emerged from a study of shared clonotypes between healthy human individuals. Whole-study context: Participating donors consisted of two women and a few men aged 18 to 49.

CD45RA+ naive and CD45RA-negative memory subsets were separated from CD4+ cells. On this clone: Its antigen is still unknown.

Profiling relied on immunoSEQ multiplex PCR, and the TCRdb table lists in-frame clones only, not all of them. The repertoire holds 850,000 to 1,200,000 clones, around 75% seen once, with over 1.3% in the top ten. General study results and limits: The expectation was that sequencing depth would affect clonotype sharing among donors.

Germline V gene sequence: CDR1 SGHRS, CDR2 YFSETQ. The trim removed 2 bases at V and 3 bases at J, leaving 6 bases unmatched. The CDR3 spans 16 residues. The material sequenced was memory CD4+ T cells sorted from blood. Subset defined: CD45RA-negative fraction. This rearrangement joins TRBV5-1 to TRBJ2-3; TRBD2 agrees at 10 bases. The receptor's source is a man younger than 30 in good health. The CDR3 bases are TGCGCCAGCAGCTTCCTGGCTAGCGGGAGTACAGATACGCAGTATTTT. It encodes CASSFLASGSTDTQYF.